What follows describes a single TCR beta chain. Random hexamers were used to reverse transcribe an amount of 0.5 to 1 ug RNA. In TCRdb, the immunoSEQ multiplex PCR reads were re-called with MiXCR into one record per CDR3 protein. The repertoire has roughly 180,000 distinct CDR3 sequences, approximately 94% of them found once; the top ten carry 0.085% to 0.12%. This sample was taken from a study of CD8 T cells in Susac syndrome. The CDR3 has 13 residues. V gave up 2 bases and J gave up 4 bases; unmatched junction bases: 1. The germline CDR1 and CDR2 sequences are SGHDT and YYEEEE. The sample consisted of CD4+ T cells from PBMCs. The sequence was collected from a human donor in good health. The chain links TRBV5-6 to TRBJ2-5, with 8 bases that match TRBD1. The CDR3 is CASSFRGPETQYF. CDR3 DNA: TGTGCCAGCAGCTTCAGGGGGCCAGAGACCCAGTACTTC.